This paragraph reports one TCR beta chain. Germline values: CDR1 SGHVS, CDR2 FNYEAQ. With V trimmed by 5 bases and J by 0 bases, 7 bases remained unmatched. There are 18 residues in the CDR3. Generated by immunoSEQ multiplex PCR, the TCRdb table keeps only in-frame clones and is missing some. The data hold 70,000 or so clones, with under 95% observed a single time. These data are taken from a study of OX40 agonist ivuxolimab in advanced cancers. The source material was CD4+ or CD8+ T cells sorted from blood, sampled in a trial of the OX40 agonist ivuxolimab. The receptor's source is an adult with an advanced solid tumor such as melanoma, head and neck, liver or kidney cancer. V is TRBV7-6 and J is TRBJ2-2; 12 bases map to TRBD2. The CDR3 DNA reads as TGTGCCAGCAGCCTGGGGACTAGCGGGTACTCGAACACCGGGGAGCTGTTTTTT. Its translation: CASSLGTSGYSNTGELFF.